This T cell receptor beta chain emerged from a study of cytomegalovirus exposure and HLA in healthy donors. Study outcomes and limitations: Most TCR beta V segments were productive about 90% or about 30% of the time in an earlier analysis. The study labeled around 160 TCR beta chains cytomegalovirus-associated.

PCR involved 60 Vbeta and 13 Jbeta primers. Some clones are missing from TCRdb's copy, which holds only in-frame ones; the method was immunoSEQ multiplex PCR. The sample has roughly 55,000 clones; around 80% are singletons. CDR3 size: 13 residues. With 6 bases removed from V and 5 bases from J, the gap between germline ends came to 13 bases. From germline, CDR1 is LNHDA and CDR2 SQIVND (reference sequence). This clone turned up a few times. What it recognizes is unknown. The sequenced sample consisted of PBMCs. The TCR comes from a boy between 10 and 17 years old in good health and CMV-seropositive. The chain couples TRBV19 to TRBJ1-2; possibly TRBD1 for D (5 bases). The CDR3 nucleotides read TGTGCCAGTAGCGTGGGTCCAGGGTATGGCTACACCTTC. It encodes CASSVGPGYGYTF.